This T cell receptor beta chain was retrieved from a study of blood T cell repertoires in COVID-19. CDR1 SGHRS and CDR2 YFSETQ come from the germline V gene. Trimming took 5 bases from V and 1 from J, leaving 19 bases between them. This CDR3 is built from 16 residues. Here immunoSEQ multiplex PCR was the method, and the copy in TCRdb shows in-frame clones only, minus some. Here the sample spans 150,000 to 200,000 clones, over 80% being singletons. Recruitment covered 20 to 25 US areas and drew participants whose ages spanned 18 to 89 years. Cohorts were determined from participant-reported clinical history. All recovered Cohort 3 donors got two negative PCRs, got clearance, or saw symptom resolution.

This chain uses TRBV5-1 with TRBJ2-7; D unclear. The clonotype comes from a woman in her sixties who had recovered from COVID-19. Sequenced material: PBMCs or T cells enriched from blood (not recorded which). CDR3 in DNA: TGCGCCAGCAGTTCCGACACCATTCCTTTTTCCTACGAGCAGTACTTC. Translated, it gives CASSSDTIPFSYEQYF.